A single sample is the source of the 27 T cell receptor beta chains below, sequenced in a study of T cell changes during pregnancy in multiple sclerosis. Only in-frame clones appear in the TCRdb table, and some are missing; sequencing was by immunoSEQ multiplex PCR. The data contain 60,000 to 70,000 clones, 80% to 95% of them singletons. Sequencing used peripheral blood, obtained in the second trimester of pregnancy. The source is a female donor with multiple sclerosis, enrolled in a pregnancy study.

The chain recombines TRBV4-3 with TRBJ2-1, with 13 nucleotides matching TRBD2. Germline V lookup: CDR1 LGHNA, CDR2 YSLEER. The CDR3 totals 20 residues. Losses at the gene ends were 4 bases for V and 0 bases for J; bases not matched to a gene: 12. CDR3 loop: CASSPYLTSGGTPSYNEQFF. CDR3 nucleotides: TGCGCCAGCAGCCCTTACCTGACTAGCGGGGGGACTCCCTCCTACAATGAGCAGTTCTTC.

This chain connects TRBV7-9 to TRBJ1-2, with 9 bases identical to TRBD1. Per germline, CDR1 SEHNR and CDR2 FQNEAQ (reference sequence). The CDR3 has 16 residues. Germline trimming cut 3 bases from V and 4 bases from J; bases unmatched to any gene: 9. CDR3 nucleotide sequence: TGTGCCAGCAGCTTCGGGGGGACAGGGTCGGTCTATGGCTACACCTTC. Translation: CASSFGGTGSVYGYTF.

This sequence joins TRBV10-3 and TRBJ2-2; no clear D gene. Trimming took 9 bases from V and 1 from J, leaving 9 bases between them. The CDR3 sequence is 13 residues long. Germline V gene sequence: CDR1 ENHRY, CDR2 SYGVKD. In DNA, the CDR3 is TGTGCCATACGGAGCTTGAACACCGGGGAGCTGTTTTTT. Translated, it gives CAIRSLNTGELFF.

This chain joins TRBV7-8 and TRBJ2-7; a possible D gene is TRBD2 (5 bases). Germline CDR1 is SGHVS and CDR2 is FQNEAQ. Trimming left V 2 bases short and J 3 bases short, with 8 bases between. The CDR3 loop spans 13 amino acids. CDR3 sequence: CASSLPGFYEQYF. The CDR3 DNA reads TGTGCCAGCAGCTTACCGGGGTTCTACGAGCAGTACTTC. The full variable domain, completed using reference TRBV7-8 and TRBJ2-7, is GAGVSQSPRYKVAKRGQDVALRCDPISGHVSLFWYQQALGQGPEFLTYFQNEAQLDKSGLPSDRFFAERPEGSVSTLKIQRTQQEDSAVYLCASSLPGFYEQYFGPGTRLTVT.

The gene calls are TRBV7-3 and TRBJ1-2, with 12 bases identical to TRBD1. The CDR3 is made up of 16 amino acids. The V segment lost 5 bases and the J segment 4 bases; nucleotides outside the gene matches: 8. In germline, CDR1 is SGHTA, CDR2 FQGTGA. In DNA, the CDR3 is TGTGCCAGCAGCGAGGGACAGGGGGCGCGGGTCTATGGCTACACCTTC. Encoded protein: CASSEGQGARVYGYTF.

The CDR3 region has the DNA TGTGCCTGGAGGCCGAGGATGGGACTAGCGGGGTTAGGGGGGTTCTTC. This sequence encodes CAWRPRMGLAGLGGFF. The rearrangement uses TRBV30 and TRBJ2-1, with 13 bases lining up with TRBD2. Germline values: CDR1 GTSNPN, CDR2 SVGIG (reference sequence). After removal of 3 bases from V and 15 bases from J, the junction contained 17 bases not matched to a gene. The CDR3 spans 16 residues. Using reference TRBV30 and TRBJ2-1 for the parts outside the CDR3, the full variable domain is SQTIHQWPATLVQPVGSPLSLECTVEGTSNPNLYWYRQAAGRGLQLLFYSVGIGQISSEVPQNLSASRPQDRQFILSSKKLLLSDSGFYLCAWRPRMGLAGLGGFFGPGTRLTVL.

The V gene is TRBV7-2, the J gene TRBJ2-1, with D perhaps matching TRBD2 (5 bases). V lost 4 bases and J 5 bases, leaving 18 bases between the germline ends. This CDR3 has 16 residues. Germline CDR1 reads SGHTA; CDR2 reads FQGNSA. The CDR3 nucleotides are TGTGCCAGCAGCTCTAGGACTCTTCCTCCCCACAATGAGCAGTTCTTC. Encoded protein: CASSSRTLPPHNEQFF.

V and J are TRBV7-8 and TRBJ2-1, with 7 bases lining up with TRBD1. Trimming cost V 4 bases and J 4 bases; bases outside gene matches: 7. Germline V gene data show CDR1 as SGHVS and CDR2 as FQNEAQ. This CDR3 is 15 amino acids long. Here the CDR3 reads CASSSRQGRYNEQFF. The CDR3 nucleotides read TGTGCCAGCAGCTCAAGACAGGGTCGGTACAATGAGCAGTTCTTC.

This clone has just one count. The chain couples TRBV7-9 to TRBJ2-2; TRBD2 is a possible D gene (6 bases). Trimming removed 2 bases from V and 7 bases from J, with 17 bases in between. CDR1 SEHNR and CDR2 FQNEAQ come from the germline V gene (reference sequence). CDR3 length: 16 amino acids. CDR3 DNA sequence: TGTGCCAGCAGCTTACTTTCTACCGGGACTGTCGGGGAGCTGTTTTTT. Protein sequence: CASSLLSTGTVGELFF.

This chain joins TRBV5-4 and TRBJ2-1, with TRBD2 identical over 10 bases. CDR1 is SGHNT, CDR2 YYREEE, per germline (reference sequence). There are 17 residues in the CDR3. Trimming at V came to 3 bases and at J to 7 bases, leaving 13 bases not matched to a gene. The CDR3 region is CASSSSSSGGPLNEQFF. CDR3 DNA: TGTGCCAGCAGCTCCTCGAGTAGCGGGGGGCCGTTGAATGAGCAGTTCTTC.

V and J are TRBV9 and TRBJ2-5, with D perhaps TRBD1 (6 bases). Germline V CDR1 and CDR2: SGDLS, YYNGEE. Trimming cost V 3 bases and J 5 bases, with 14 bases left between them. The CDR3 sequence is 14 residues long. The CDR3 DNA is TGTGCCAGCAGCGCGGGACAAGGACAGGAGACCCAGTACTTC. It yields the protein CASSAGQGQETQYF.

The CDR3 spells CASSKLAGRPYEQYF. The CDR3 DNA is TGCGCCAGCAGCAAGCTAGCGGGGCGACCCTACGAGCAGTACTTC. J is TRBJ2-7 and V is TRBV5-1, with 9 nucleotides matching TRBD2. Germline values: CDR1 SGHRS, CDR2 YFSETQ. V gave up 4 bases and J gave up 2 bases; unmatched junction bases: 7. This CDR3 has 15 amino acids.

This clone was picked up one time. V and J are TRBV6-5 and TRBJ1-4; no clear D. CDR3 length: 13 amino acids. The germline V gene has CDR1 MNHEY and CDR2 SVGAGI. Between the trimmed V and J ends, which lost 5 bases and 6 bases, there was a span of 10 bases. In DNA, the CDR3 is TGTGCCAGCAGTCGGAACGGGGATGAAAAACTGTTTTTT. It codes for CASSRNGDEKLFF.

The chain joins TRBV7-9 to TRBJ2-2; 10 bases fit TRBD1. V shed 5 bases, J shed 3 bases, and the junction held 3 bases outside the gene matches. In germline, CDR1 is SEHNR, CDR2 FQNEAQ (reference sequence). The CDR3 is 15 amino acids. The CDR3 sequence is CASSATGGYTGELFF. The CDR3 DNA sequence: TGTGCCAGCAGCGCGACAGGGGGCTACACCGGGGAGCTGTTTTTT.

The rearrangement joins TRBV11-3 to TRBJ2-5; 16 bases are shared with TRBD2. Germline values: CDR1 SGHNT, CDR2 YENEEA. With V trimmed by 4 bases and J by 5 bases, 4 bases remained unmatched. The CDR3 consists of 16 residues. The CDR3 sequence is CASSSGLAGGIETQYF. The CDR3 nucleotides read TGTGCCAGCAGCTCGGGACTAGCGGGAGGGATCGAGACCCAGTACTTC.

This clone appeared once. This chain connects TRBV7-2 to TRBJ2-4; D remains unclear. The V and J ends lost 2 bases and 0 bases respectively, with 14 bases between them. CDR3 length equals 17 residues. Germline V gene sequence: CDR1 SGHTA, CDR2 FQGNSA. Here the CDR3 DNA reads TGTGCCAGCAGCTTACTTCTGTCGCAACTAGCCAAAAACATTCAGTACTTC. This gives the protein CASSLLLSQLAKNIQYF. Full variable domain (missing parts from reference TRBV7-2 and TRBJ2-4): GAGVSQSPSNKVTEKGKDVELRCDPISGHTALYWYRQSLGQGLEFLIYFQGNSAPDKSGLPSDRFSAERTGGSVSTLTIQRTQQEDSAVYLCASSLLLSQLAKNIQYFGAGTRLSVL.

The rearrangement joins TRBV2 to TRBJ2-2, with 15 bases that match TRBD2. With V trimmed by 5 bases and J by 8 bases, 15 bases remained unmatched. CDR3 length: 19 residues. The germline V gene encodes CDR1 SNHLY and CDR2 FYNNEI. The CDR3 DNA reads TGTGCCAGCAGTTTCCGGACTAGCGGGAGGGGAAGTAGCACTGGGGAGCTGTTTTTT. Translating gives CASSFRTSGRGSSTGELFF. The full variable domain, in which reference TRBV2 and TRBJ2-2 provide the parts outside the CDR3, is EPEVTQTPSHQVTQMGQEVILRCVPISNHLYFYWYRQILGQKVEFLVSFYNNEISEKSEIFDDQFSVERPDGSNFTLKIRSTKLEDSAMYFCASSFRTSGRGSSTGELFFGEGSRLTVL.

The chain uses TRBV25-1 and TRBJ2-7, with 9 bases aligning to TRBD2. CDR3 length: 16 amino acids. The ends lost 4 bases at V and 1 base at J; junction bases unmatched: 8. Per the germline V gene, CDR1 is MGHDK and CDR2 is SYGVNS. The CDR3 here is CASSGHYSGSSYEQYF. The DNA of the CDR3 is TGTGCCAGCAGTGGCCACTATAGCGGGAGTTCCTACGAGCAGTACTTC.

The rearrangement joins TRBV19 to TRBJ2-7; D remains unclear. This CDR3 comprises 14 residues. The V end was cut by 3 bases, the J end by 1 base, with 10 bases between. CDR1 is LNHDA, CDR2 SQIVND, per germline (reference sequence). The CDR3 DNA reads as TGTGCCAGTAGTATGTACCCCAGGTCCTACGAGCAGTACTTC. Translation: CASSMYPRSYEQYF.

CDR3 in DNA: TGCGCCAGCAGCTACGGACTAGCCACAGATACGCAGTATTTT. Translation: CASSYGLATDTQYF. The genes are TRBV5-1 and TRBJ2-3; 8 bases fit TRBD2. Germline CDR1 reads SGHRS; CDR2 reads YFSETQ. Unmatched junction bases numbered 2, after V lost 3 bases and J lost 2 bases. This CDR3 spans 14 amino acids.

The chain couples TRBV5-6 to TRBJ2-7; possible D gene TRBD1, 5 bases. The CDR3 is 16 residues long. V gave up 0 bases and J gave up 0 bases, with 13 bases separating them. CDR1 and CDR2 from the germline V gene are SGHDT and YYEEEE. CDR3 in amino acids: CASSLVGQGTSYEQYF. The CDR3, as DNA: TGTGCCAGCAGCTTGGTTGGCCAGGGTACCTCCTACGAGCAGTACTTC.

The CDR3 sequence is CASMGTGGYEQYF. Written as DNA, the CDR3 is TGTGCCAGCATGGGGACAGGGGGGTACGAGCAGTACTTC. This chain connects TRBV25-1 to TRBJ2-7, with 11 positions matching TRBD1. V trimming: 7 bases; J trimming: 4 bases; junction bases outside the gene matches: 3. The CDR3 has 13 amino acids. In germline, CDR1 is MGHDK, CDR2 SYGVNS.

This sequence joins TRBV11-1 and TRBJ1-3; D is unclear. This CDR3 comprises 14 residues. Trimming shortened V by 4 bases and J by 0 bases, and 7 bases separated the two germline ends. CDR1 and CDR2 (germline): SGHAT, FQDESV (reference sequence). The CDR3 coding sequence is TGTGCCAGCAGCTCCGTCCGCTCTGGAAACACCATATATTTT. This codes for CASSSVRSGNTIYF.

This chain uses TRBV30 with TRBJ2-1, with a weak D call TRBD1 (5 bases). The length of the CDR3 is 12 residues. With 4 bases removed from V and 6 bases from J, the gap between germline ends came to 10 bases. In germline, CDR1 is GTSNPN, CDR2 SVGIG (reference sequence). CDR3 DNA sequence: TGTGCCTGGACAGGGTTAGTCAATGAGCAGTTCTTC. Amino acid sequence: CAWTGLVNEQFF.

The chain recombines TRBV6-5 with TRBJ2-7, with a possible D match to TRBD2 (5 bases). Germline CDR1 and CDR2: MNHEY and SVGAGI. This CDR3 has 14 amino acids. The V end was cut by 0 bases, the J end by 5 bases, with 11 bases between. The CDR3 reads CASSYSTGIDEQYF. DNA of the CDR3: TGTGCCAGCAGTTACTCGACCGGGATCGACGAGCAGTACTTC.

This chain uses TRBV10-1 with TRBJ1-1; TRBD1 might be the D (5 bases). V was shortened by 3 bases and J by 2 bases, with 7 bases between the two germline ends. The CDR3 sequence is 13 residues long. Germline assignment: CDR1 WNHNN and CDR2 SYGVQD (reference sequence). CDR3 nucleotides: TGCGCCAGCAGTGACAGGGTAAACACTGAAGCTTTCTTT. Translated, it gives CASSDRVNTEAFF.

This clone is a singleton in its sample. This chain uses TRBV5-6 with TRBJ1-2, with a tentative D call TRBD1 (6 bases). This CDR3 has 16 residues. Trimming cost V 0 bases and J 5 bases, with 17 bases left between them. CDR1 is SGHDT, CDR2 YYEEEE, per germline. The CDR3: CASSLVGLAGEYGYTF. The DNA for the CDR3 is TGTGCCAGCAGCTTGGTAGGTTTGGCAGGGGAGTATGGCTACACCTTC.